Listed here are 13 T cell receptor beta chains from one sample, sequenced in a study of cytotoxic CD8 clonotypes in ibrutinib-treated CLL. TCRdb keeps only in-frame clones here, not all; method: immunoSEQ multiplex PCR. The data show some 150,000 clones, around 77% seen once. The sequencing here drew on PBMCs, taken after 12 months of ibrutinib treatment. The receptors shown here come from a human donor with chronic lymphocytic leukemia.

This clone was seen once. The J gene is TRBJ1-1, the V gene TRBV7-3; 7 bases agree with TRBD1. The germline gives CDR1 SGHTA, CDR2 FQGTGA. V dropped 5 bases and J dropped 8; count of bases not matched to a gene: 5. This CDR3 has 12 amino acids. The CDR3 loop is CASSPGGGEAFF. The CDR3 bases are TGTGCCAGCAGCCCAGGGGGAGGCGAAGCTTTCTTT.

The J gene is TRBJ2-7, the V gene TRBV11-2; TRBD2 might be the D (5 bases). The CDR3 spans 15 residues. CDR1 and CDR2 (germline): SGHAT, FQNNGV. Trimming stripped 0 bases from V and 5 bases from J, with 14 bases between. CDR3 sequence (DNA): TGTGCCAGCAGCTTAGAGACCCGCCGAGGGAACGAGCAGTACTTC. Translation gives CASSLETRRGNEQYF.

The gene calls are TRBV18 and TRBJ2-5, with 7 bases fitting TRBD1. Germline V gives CDR1 KGHSH, CDR2 LQKENI. The CDR3 sequence is 15 residues long. V was pared by 0 bases and J by 3 bases, with 4 bases of the junction left unmatched. The CDR3 DNA reads as TGTGCCAGCTCACCACCGAGGACAGGCGAAGAGACCCAGTACTTC. Protein product: CASSPPRTGEETQYF.

The V gene is TRBV5-5, the J gene TRBJ1-5; D not certain. CDR3 size: 14 residues. Germline V lookup: CDR1 SGHKS, CDR2 YYEKEE (reference sequence). V was trimmed by 0 bases and J by 5 bases, leaving 9 bases between them. CDR3 protein: CASSLGGVDQPQHF. CDR3 sequence (DNA): TGTGCCAGCAGCTTGGGCGGCGTAGATCAGCCCCAGCATTTT.

This clone was detected only a few times. The V call is TRBV7-2, the J call TRBJ2-1, with 7 bases fitting TRBD2. In germline, CDR1 is SGHTA, CDR2 FQGNSA. This CDR3 spans 15 amino acids. V dropped 0 bases and J dropped 9; count of bases not matched to a gene: 8. The CDR3 sequence is CASSLAVAGVGEQFF. In DNA form, the CDR3 reads TGTGCCAGCAGCTTAGCAGTGGCGGGGGTAGGTGAGCAGTTCTTC.

V usage is TRBV9 and J usage is TRBJ2-7; 10 bases fit TRBD2. This CDR3 is built from 15 residues. V gave up 4 bases and J gave up 4 bases; unmatched junction bases: 8. Germline lookup yields CDR1 SGDLS and CDR2 YYNGEE. The DNA of the CDR3 is TGTGCCAGCAGCCGGCTAGCGGGAGTAGGATACGAGCAGTACTTC. This sequence encodes CASSRLAGVGYEQYF.

J is TRBJ1-1 and V is TRBV11-2; no firm D call. Between the trimmed V and J ends, which lost 5 bases and 4 bases, there was a span of 14 bases. CDR3 length: 14 residues. Germline V lookup: CDR1 SGHAT, CDR2 FQNNGV. In DNA, the CDR3 is TGTGCCAGCAGCACCCCCCGACGGACCACTGAAGCTTTCTTT. Amino acids: CASSTPRRTTEAFF.

The V call is TRBV4-1, the J call TRBJ1-5; D is unclear. CDR1 and CDR2 (germline): MGHRA, YSYEKL. V lost 4 bases, J lost 0 bases, and 7 bases lay in between. The length of the CDR3 is 14 residues. CDR3 DNA: TGCGCCAGCAGCCCAACCTATAGCAATCAGCCCCAGCATTTT. Amino acids: CASSPTYSNQPQHF.

The genes are TRBV29-1 and TRBJ1-5, with D perhaps matching TRBD1 (5 bases). The CDR3 runs 14 residues. Germline CDR1 SQVTM, CDR2 ANQGSEA. With 4 bases removed from V and 6 bases from J, the gap between germline ends came to 16 bases. CDR3: CSVASGTVAQPQHF. DNA of the CDR3: TGCAGCGTTGCATCCGGGACGGTCGCTCAGCCCCAGCATTTT. The full variable domain, completed using reference TRBV29-1 and TRBJ1-5, is SAVISQKPSRDICQRGTSLTIQCQVDSQVTMMFWYRQQPGQSLTLIATANQGSEATYESGFVIDKFPISRPNLTFSTLTVSNMSPEDSSIYLCSVASGTVAQPQHFGDGTRLSIL.

The chain carries TRBV7-9 and TRBJ2-7; no clear D gene. From germline, CDR1 is SEHNR and CDR2 FQNEAQ (reference sequence). The CDR3 sequence is 13 residues long. Trimming took off 1 base at V and 2 bases at J, with 6 bases between the two ends. In DNA form, the CDR3 reads TGTGCCAGCAGCTTAGTAACAGCCTACGAGCAGTACTTC. The encoded protein is CASSLVTAYEQYF.

J is TRBJ2-2 and V is TRBV7-2, with no clear D. The CDR3 spans 16 residues. Germline V lookup: CDR1 SGHTA, CDR2 FQGNSA. V lost 5 bases to trimming and J lost 5 bases, with 18 bases between them. The CDR3 nucleotides are TGTGCCAGCAGCCCCCCAGGAACTTACCCAACCGGGGAGCTGTTTTTT. This sequence encodes CASSPPGTYPTGELFF.

J is TRBJ2-3 and V is TRBV11-3, with no clear D. The V gene's germline CDR1 is SGHNT and CDR2 YENEEA. The CDR3 runs to 17 residues. V was clipped by 0 bases and J by 1 base, with 14 bases between them. CDR3 sequence reads: CASSLDSTTRRTDTQYF. Written as DNA, the CDR3 is TGTGCCAGCAGCTTAGATTCAACGACCCGACGCACAGATACGCAGTATTTT.

The V call is TRBV5-1, the J call TRBJ1-6; 8 bases agree with TRBD1. CDR1 SGHRS and CDR2 YFSETQ come from the germline V gene. The CDR3 extends over 16 amino acids. V shed 0 bases, J shed 7 bases, and the junction held 6 bases outside the gene matches. The CDR3, as DNA: TGCGCCAGCAGCTTGGAAAGGGGACAGGCCAATTCACCCCTCCACTTT. Translated: CASSLERGQANSPLHF.